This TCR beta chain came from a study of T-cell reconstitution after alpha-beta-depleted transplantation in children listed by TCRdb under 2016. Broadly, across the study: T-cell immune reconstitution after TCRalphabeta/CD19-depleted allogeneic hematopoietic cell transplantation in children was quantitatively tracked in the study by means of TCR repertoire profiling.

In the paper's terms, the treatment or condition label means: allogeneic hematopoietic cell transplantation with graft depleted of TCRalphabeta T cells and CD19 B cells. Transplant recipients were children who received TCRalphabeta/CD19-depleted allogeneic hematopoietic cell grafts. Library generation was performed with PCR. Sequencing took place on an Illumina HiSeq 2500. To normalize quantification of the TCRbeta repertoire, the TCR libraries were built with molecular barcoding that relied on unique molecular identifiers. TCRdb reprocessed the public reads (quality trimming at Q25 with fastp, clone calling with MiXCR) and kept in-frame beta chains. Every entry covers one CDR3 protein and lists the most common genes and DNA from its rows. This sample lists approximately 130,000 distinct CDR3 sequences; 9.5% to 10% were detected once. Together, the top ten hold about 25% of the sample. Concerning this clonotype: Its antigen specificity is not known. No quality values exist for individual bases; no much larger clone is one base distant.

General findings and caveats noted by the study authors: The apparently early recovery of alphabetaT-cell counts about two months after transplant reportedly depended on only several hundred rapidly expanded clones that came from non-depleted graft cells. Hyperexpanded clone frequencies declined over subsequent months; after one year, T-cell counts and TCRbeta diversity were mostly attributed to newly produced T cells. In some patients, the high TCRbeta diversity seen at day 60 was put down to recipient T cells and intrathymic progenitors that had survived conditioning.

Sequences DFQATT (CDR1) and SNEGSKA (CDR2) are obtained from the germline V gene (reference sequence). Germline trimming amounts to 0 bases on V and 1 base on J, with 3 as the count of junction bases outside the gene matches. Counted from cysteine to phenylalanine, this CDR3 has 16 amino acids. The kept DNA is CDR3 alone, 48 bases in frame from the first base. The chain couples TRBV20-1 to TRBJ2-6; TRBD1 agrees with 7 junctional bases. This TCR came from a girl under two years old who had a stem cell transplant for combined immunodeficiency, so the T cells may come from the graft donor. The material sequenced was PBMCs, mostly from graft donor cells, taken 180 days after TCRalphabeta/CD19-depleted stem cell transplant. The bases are TGCAGTGCTAGAGACCGCAGGGGGTCTGGGGCCAACGTCCTGACTTTC. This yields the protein CSARDRRGSGANVLTF.